Shown below are 17 T cell receptor beta chains from a single sample sequenced in a study of T cell responses to AZD1222 COVID-19 vaccine. Profiling relied on immunoSEQ multiplex PCR, and the TCRdb table lists in-frame clones only, not all of them. The repertoire has 80,000 to 95,000 clones, 90% to 95% of them found once; the top ten carry approximately 5.6%. The specimen comprised peripheral blood, sampled on day 0 of AZD1222 vaccination. Receptors originate from an adult in good health.

This clone was observed a single time. V usage is TRBV28 and J usage is TRBJ2-7; D unclear. Germline loops: CDR1 MDHEN, CDR2 SYDVKM. Deletions cut 7 bases from V and 3 bases from J, with 19 bases between. The CDR3 runs to 15 residues. CDR3 in amino acids: CASTGTAQYLYEQYF. CDR3 DNA: TGTGCCAGCACCGGAACGGCACAATACCTCTACGAGCAGTACTTC.

The CDR3 sequence: CASSAVSYRGSYNEQFF. DNA for the CDR3: TGTGCCAGCAGCGCTGTGTCATACAGGGGCTCCTACAATGAGCAGTTCTTC. The chain uses TRBV9 and TRBJ2-1, with 7 bases matching TRBD1. Germline values: CDR1 SGDLS, CDR2 YYNGEE. Trimming at V came to 3 bases and at J to 0 bases, leaving 9 bases not matched to a gene. The CDR3 extends over 17 amino acids.

The J gene is TRBJ1-2, the V gene TRBV5-4, with D possibly TRBD1 on 5 matching bases. CDR3 length equals 15 residues. Germline V lookup: CDR1 SGHNT, CDR2 YYREEE (reference sequence). V lost 6 bases and J lost 3, with 18 bases in between. The CDR3: CASTSGGGMDYGYTF. In DNA form, the CDR3 reads TGTGCCAGCACGTCAGGTGGGGGGATGGACTATGGCTACACCTTC.

The chain recombines TRBV27 with TRBJ1-6; 9 bases agree with TRBD1. Trimming cost V 5 bases and J 8 bases; bases outside gene matches: 7. Looked up from germline, CDR1 is MNHEY and CDR2 is SMNVEV (reference sequence). The CDR3 contains 15 residues. The CDR3 here is CASSSGQGTDSPLHF. In DNA form, the CDR3 reads TGTGCCAGCAGTAGCGGACAGGGGACGGATTCACCCCTCCACTTT.

The rearrangement joins TRBV7-8 to TRBJ1-4; TRBD1 aligns across 7 bases. The CDR3 consists of 14 residues. V shed 6 bases, J shed 2 bases, and the junction held 3 bases outside the gene matches. Germline-derived CDR1 and CDR2 are SGHVS and FQNEAQ. The CDR3 region is CASSQGGTNEKLFF. The CDR3 DNA reads as TGTGCCAGCAGTCAGGGGGGTACTAATGAAAAACTGTTTTTT.

This chain uses TRBV28 with TRBJ2-7; D unclear. Trimming stripped 5 bases from V and 3 bases from J, with 17 bases between. There are 15 residues in the CDR3. From germline, CDR1 is MDHEN and CDR2 SYDVKM. The CDR3 DNA reads as TGTGCCAGCAGTACCCCGGACGGTAAGATCTACGAGCAGTACTTC. Amino acid sequence: CASSTPDGKIYEQYF. The variable domain in full, with the rest retrieved from reference TRBV28 and TRBJ2-7, is DVKVTQSSRYLVKRTGEKVFLECVQDMDHENMFWYRQDPGLGLRLIYFSYDVKMKEKGDIPEGYSVSREKKERFSLILESASTNQTSMYLCASSTPDGKIYEQYFGPGTRLTVT.

This rearrangement joins TRBV7-9 to TRBJ2-7; 8 bases match TRBD2. The length of the CDR3 is 15 residues. V lost 3 bases to trimming and J lost 0 bases; unmatched junction nucleotides: 4. CDR1 is SEHNR, CDR2 FQNEAQ, per germline (reference sequence). CDR3 loop: CASSFTSGSSYEQYF. The CDR3 nucleotides read TGTGCCAGCAGCTTTACTAGCGGAAGCTCCTACGAGCAGTACTTC.

The V gene is TRBV5-1, the J gene TRBJ2-2; D is ambiguous. Trimming stripped 2 bases from V and 6 bases from J, with 11 bases between. Per germline, CDR1 SGHRS and CDR2 YFSETQ. The CDR3 loop spans 14 amino acids. This CDR3 reads CASSFVPVPGELFF. The CDR3 region has the DNA TGCGCCAGCAGCTTTGTCCCGGTCCCCGGGGAGCTGTTTTTT.

The CDR3 is CASSPSPYRDNTEAFF. DNA of the CDR3: TGTGCCAGCAGCCCCAGCCCCTACAGGGATAACACTGAAGCTTTCTTT. V usage is TRBV6-2 or TRBV6-3 and J usage is TRBJ1-1; TRBD1 is a possible D gene (6 bases). Germline V gives CDR1 MNHEY, CDR2 SVGEGT. The V and J ends lost 6 bases and 2 bases respectively, with 19 bases between them. CDR3 length equals 16 residues.

The chain has TRBV18 and TRBJ1-1; a weak D match, TRBD1 (5 bases). CDR1 and CDR2 from the germline V gene are KGHSH and LQKENI. The CDR3 sequence is 17 residues long. V gave up 3 bases and J gave up 3 bases, with 20 bases separating them. The CDR3 region has the DNA TGTGCCAGCTCACCTTATGTTTCAGGCCAGGGAGACACTGAAGCTTTCTTT. Translating it yields CASSPYVSGQGDTEAFF.

This chain joins TRBV29-1 and TRBJ2-5, with TRBD2 matching 7 bases. The ends lost 3 bases at V and 5 bases at J; junction bases unmatched: 6. The CDR3 totals 13 residues. From germline, CDR1 is SQVTM and CDR2 ANQGSEA. The CDR3 loop reads CSVDGGAGETQYF. In DNA, the CDR3 is TGCAGCGTTGACGGGGGAGCGGGGGAGACCCAGTACTTC.

The chain carries TRBV19 and TRBJ2-2, with TRBD2 matching over 7 bases. Germline V gene sequence: CDR1 LNHDA, CDR2 SQIVND (reference sequence). CDR3 length equals 16 residues. The V and J ends lost 6 bases and 6 bases, in that order; junction bases with no gene match: 13. The chain's CDR3 is CASRGRGLGNSGELFF. The CDR3, as DNA: TGTGCCAGTAGGGGGAGGGGCCTAGGTAACTCCGGGGAGCTGTTTTTT.

V usage is TRBV11-3 and J usage is TRBJ2-1; 10 nucleotides match TRBD1. Germline lookup yields CDR1 SGHNT and CDR2 YENEEA. V lost 4 bases, J lost 9 bases, and 6 bases stayed unmatched. CDR3 length: 14 residues. DNA of the CDR3: TGTGCCAGCAGCTCCGGACAGGGGGGAGTTGAGCAGTTCTTC. This codes for CASSSGQGGVEQFF.

V is TRBV9 and J is TRBJ1-2; perhaps TRBD1 as D (6 bases). The V and J ends lost 4 bases and 5 bases respectively, with 15 bases between them. The germline gives CDR1 SGDLS, CDR2 YYNGEE. The CDR3 has 14 residues. This CDR3 reads CASSPIRGDYGYTF. The DNA of the CDR3 is TGTGCCAGCAGCCCCATCAGGGGTGATTATGGCTACACCTTC.

Concerning this clone itself: Other DNA sequences in this sample translate to the same CDR3. The chain joins TRBV7-9 to TRBJ2-4; D not resolved. CDR1 and CDR2 from the germline V gene are SEHNR and FQNEAQ (reference sequence). V lost 1 base, J lost 0 bases, and 7 bases lay in between. The CDR3 spans 15 residues. CDR3 residues: CASSLDSLAKNIQYF. The DNA of the CDR3 is TGTGCCAGCAGCTTAGACAGTTTAGCCAAAAACATTCAGTACTTC.

This chain joins TRBV19 and TRBJ2-1; no firm D call. CDR1 is LNHDA, CDR2 SQIVND, per germline (reference sequence). The CDR3 consists of 12 residues. The germline V and J ends were trimmed by 9 bases and 4 bases, with 10 bases remaining between them. The CDR3 region is CASKDGYNEQFF. The CDR3, as DNA: TGTGCCAGCAAAGACGGTTACAATGAGCAGTTCTTC.

This clone appeared once. The CDR3 is CSARLDNEQFF. CDR3 nucleotides: TGCAGTGCCCGACTAGATAATGAGCAGTTCTTC. The chain joins TRBV20-1 to TRBJ2-1; tentative D call: TRBD2 (6 bases). In germline, CDR1 is DFQATT, CDR2 SNEGSKA (reference sequence). This CDR3 region has 11 residues. The V end lost 6 bases, the J end lost 7 bases, and 10 bases lay between the germline ends.